A single T cell receptor (beta chain) is shown here with its context. Antigen specificity is unknown. The data belong to a study of identical twins. TCRdb reprocessed the 5' RACE reads via MiXCR and lists one record per CDR3 protein. The sample contains roughly 260,000 distinct CDR3 sequences, over 12% of which appear only once. The CDR3 is 18 amino acids. Trimming took 5 bases from V and 2 from J; bases not matched to a gene: 12. In germline, CDR1 is SGHAT, CDR2 FQNNGV. Study conclusions and caveats: In zero-insertion analyses, partial confounding could arise from invariant MAIT and iNKT cells. Out-of-frame TCR alpha sharing observed in monozygotic twins exceeded model estimates.

The sample consisted of memory (CD45RO+) T cells sorted from blood. This chain joins TRBV11-2 and TRBJ2-3, with 11 bases matching TRBD2. The source is a woman aged 18-30 years in good health. In nucleotides, the CDR3 is TGTGCCAGCAGCCGAAACCTGGGACTAGCGGAAGACACAGATACGCAGTATTTT. Its protein is CASSRNLGLAEDTDTQYF. The full variable domain, with the rest looked up from reference TRBV11-2 and TRBJ2-3, is EAGVAQSPRYKIIEKRQSVAFWCNPISGHATLYWYQQILGQGPKLLIQFQNNGVVDDSQLPKDRFSAERLKGVDSTLKIQPAKLEDSAVYLCASSRNLGLAEDTDTQYFGPGTRLTVL.